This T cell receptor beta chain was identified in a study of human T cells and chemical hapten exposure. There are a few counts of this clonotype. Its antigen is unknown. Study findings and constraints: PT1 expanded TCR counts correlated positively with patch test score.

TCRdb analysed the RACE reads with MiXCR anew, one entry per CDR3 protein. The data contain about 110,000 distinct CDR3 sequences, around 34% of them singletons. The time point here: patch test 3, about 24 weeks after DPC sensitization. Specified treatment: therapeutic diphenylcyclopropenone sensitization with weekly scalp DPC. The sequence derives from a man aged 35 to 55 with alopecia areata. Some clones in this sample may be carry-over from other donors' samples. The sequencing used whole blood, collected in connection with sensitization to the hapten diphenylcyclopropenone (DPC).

CDR3 loop: CASSPNVFRQGSGYTF. DNA for the CDR3: TGTGCCAGCTCACCAAACGTTTTCAGACAGGGGAGTGGCTACACCTTC. V is TRBV18 and J is TRBJ1-2; 8 bases align to TRBD1. V lost 2 bases and J lost 7; bases outside the gene matches: 12. This CDR3 has 16 amino acids. The germline V gene encodes CDR1 KGHSH and CDR2 LQKENI.